Listed below are T cell receptor beta chains from one sample, sequenced in a study of shared clonotypes between healthy human individuals. Only in-frame clones appear in the TCRdb table, and some are missing; sequencing was by immunoSEQ multiplex PCR. Of 2.3 million or so clones listed, approximately 95% are singletons. Sequencing input: naive CD4+ T cells from PBMCs. The receptors here all came from a man younger than 35 in good health. Some clones in this sample may be carry-over from other donors' samples. CDR3s include the opening cysteine and the closing phenylalanine or tryptophan.

V gene	J gene	CDR3 protein
TRBV6-5	TRBJ1-5	CASSSAGQPQHF
TRBV6-1	TRBJ2-5	CASSEGGQSLETQYF
TRBV6-1	TRBJ2-1	CASMVLAGNEQFF
TRBV4-2	TRBJ2-7	CASSQASAGTGAYEQYF
TRBV18	TRBJ2-2	CASSPSPYTGELFF
TRBV7-8	TRBJ2-3	CASSPGQVTDTQYF
TRBV29-1	TRBJ1-1	CSVEERGTEAFF
TRBV28	TRBJ2-3	CASRAGDLTDTQYF
TRBV28	TRBJ2-1	CASSSPRGLVSYNEQFF
TRBV18	TRBJ1-2	CASSLEQGAGYGYTF
TRBV6-4	TRBJ2-7	CASSRLAGHEQYF
TRBV2	TRBJ2-7	CASSERLRTGPTSSYEQYF
TRBV7-3	TRBJ2-1	CASSTTSGGLGEQFF
TRBV5-4	TRBJ2-5	CASSLPEETQYF
TRBV18	TRBJ2-1	CASSRANSVDEQFF
TRBV28	TRBJ2-5	CASSLGERETQYF
TRBV18	TRBJ2-1	CASSPSATENNEQFF
TRBV29-1	TRBJ2-3	CSVVAGIRADTQYF
TRBV18	TRBJ1-1	CASSPPQGGTEAFF